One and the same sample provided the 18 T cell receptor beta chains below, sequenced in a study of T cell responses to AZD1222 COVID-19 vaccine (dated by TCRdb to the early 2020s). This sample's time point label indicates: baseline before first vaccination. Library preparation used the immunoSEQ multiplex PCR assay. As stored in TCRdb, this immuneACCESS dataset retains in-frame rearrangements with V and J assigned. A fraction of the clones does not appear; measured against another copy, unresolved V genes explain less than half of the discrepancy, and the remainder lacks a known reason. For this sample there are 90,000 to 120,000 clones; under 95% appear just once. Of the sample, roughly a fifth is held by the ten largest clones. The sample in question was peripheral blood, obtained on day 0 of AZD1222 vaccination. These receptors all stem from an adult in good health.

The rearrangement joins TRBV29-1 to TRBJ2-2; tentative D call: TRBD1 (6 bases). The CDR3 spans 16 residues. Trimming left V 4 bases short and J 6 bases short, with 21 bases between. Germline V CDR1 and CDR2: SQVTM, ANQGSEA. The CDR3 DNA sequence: TGCAGCGTTGGGGGGTTGAGACAGGCTTCCCCCGGGGAGCTGTTTTTT. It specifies CSVGGLRQASPGELFF.

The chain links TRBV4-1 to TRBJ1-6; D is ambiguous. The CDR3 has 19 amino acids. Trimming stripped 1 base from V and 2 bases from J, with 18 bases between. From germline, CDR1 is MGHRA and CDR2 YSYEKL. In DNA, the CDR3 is TGCGCCAGCAGCCAAGGAGGAGTGGACCACGCTACCTATAATTCACCCCTCCACTTT. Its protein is CASSQGGVDHATYNSPLHF.

Here the CDR3 DNA reads TGTGCCAGCAGGTCGACTTGGGAGGGGACCCAGTACTTC. This sequence encodes CASRSTWEGTQYF. V usage is TRBV6-5 and J usage is TRBJ2-5; 7 nucleotides agree with TRBD2. V shed 6 bases, J shed 7 bases, and the junction held 8 bases outside the gene matches. Germline CDR1 is MNHEY and CDR2 is SVGAGI. The CDR3 is 13 residues long.

The chain's CDR3 is CAWRRDSEAFF. CDR3 sequence (DNA): TGTGCCTGGAGGAGGGACAGTGAAGCTTTCTTT. The V and J genes are TRBV30 and TRBJ1-1; 7 bases fit TRBD1. Germline loops: CDR1 GTSNPN, CDR2 SVGIG (reference sequence). The CDR3 is 11 amino acids. V lost 3 bases, J lost 7 bases, and 2 bases stayed unmatched.

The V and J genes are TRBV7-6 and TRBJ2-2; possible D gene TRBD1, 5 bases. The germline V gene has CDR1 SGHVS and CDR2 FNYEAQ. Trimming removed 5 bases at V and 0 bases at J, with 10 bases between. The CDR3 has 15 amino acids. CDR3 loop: CASSRTRSNTGELFF. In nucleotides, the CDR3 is TGTGCCAGCAGCCGGACACGGTCGAACACCGGGGAGCTGTTTTTT. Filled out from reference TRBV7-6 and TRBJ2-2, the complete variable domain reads GAGVSQSPRYKVTKRGQDVALRCDPISGHVSLYWYRQALGQGPEFLTYFNYEAQQDKSGLPNDRFSAERPEGSISTLTIQRTEQRDSAMYRCASSRTRSNTGELFFGEGSRLTVL.

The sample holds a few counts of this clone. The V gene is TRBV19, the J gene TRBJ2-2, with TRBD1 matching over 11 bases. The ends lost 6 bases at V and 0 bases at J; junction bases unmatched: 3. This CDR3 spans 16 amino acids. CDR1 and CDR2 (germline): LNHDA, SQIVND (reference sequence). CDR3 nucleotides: TGTGCCAGTAGCCGGACAGGGGGCACGAACACCGGGGAGCTGTTTTTT. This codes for CASSRTGGTNTGELFF. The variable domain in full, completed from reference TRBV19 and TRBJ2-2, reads DGGITQSPKYLFRKEGQNVTLSCEQNLNHDAMYWYRQDPGQGLRLIYYSQIVNDFQKGDIAEGYSVSREKKESFPLTVTSAQKNPTAFYLCASSRTGGTNTGELFFGEGSRLTVL.

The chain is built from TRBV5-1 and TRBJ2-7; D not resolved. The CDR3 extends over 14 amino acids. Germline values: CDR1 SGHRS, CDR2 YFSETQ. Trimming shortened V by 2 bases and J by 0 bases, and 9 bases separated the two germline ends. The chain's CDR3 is CASSLEISSYEQYF. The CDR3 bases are TGCGCCAGCAGCTTAGAGATCAGCTCCTACGAGCAGTACTTC.

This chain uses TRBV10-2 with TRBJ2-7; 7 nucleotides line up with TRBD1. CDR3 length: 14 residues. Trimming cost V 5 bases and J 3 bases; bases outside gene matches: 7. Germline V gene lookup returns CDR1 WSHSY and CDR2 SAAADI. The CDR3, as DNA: TGCGCCAGCAGTAGCCCACAGGGGAACTACGAGCAGTACTTC. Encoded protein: CASSSPQGNYEQYF.

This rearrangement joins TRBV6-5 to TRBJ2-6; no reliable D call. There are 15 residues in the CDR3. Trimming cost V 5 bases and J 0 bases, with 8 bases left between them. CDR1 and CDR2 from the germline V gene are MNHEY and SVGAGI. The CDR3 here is CASSLTASGANVLTF. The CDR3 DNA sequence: TGTGCCAGCAGTCTAACAGCCTCTGGGGCCAACGTCCTGACTTTC.

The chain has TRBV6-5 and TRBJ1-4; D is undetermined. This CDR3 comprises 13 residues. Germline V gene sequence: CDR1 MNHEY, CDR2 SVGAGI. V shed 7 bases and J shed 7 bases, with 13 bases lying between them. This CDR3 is CASTPSGGEKLFF. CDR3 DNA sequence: TGTGCCAGCACCCCCTCCGGCGGTGAAAAACTGTTTTTT.

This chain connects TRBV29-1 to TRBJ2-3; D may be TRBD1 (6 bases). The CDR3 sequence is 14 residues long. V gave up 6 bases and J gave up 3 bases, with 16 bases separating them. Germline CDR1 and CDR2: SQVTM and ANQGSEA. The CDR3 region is CSVARGSRTDTQYF. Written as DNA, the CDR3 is TGCAGCGTCGCAAGGGGGTCGAGGACAGATACGCAGTATTTT.

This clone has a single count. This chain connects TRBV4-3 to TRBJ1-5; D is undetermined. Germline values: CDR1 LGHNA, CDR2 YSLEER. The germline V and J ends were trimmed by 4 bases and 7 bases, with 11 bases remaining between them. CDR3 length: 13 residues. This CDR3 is CASSPRRGQPQHF. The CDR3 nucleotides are TGCGCCAGCAGCCCGCGTCGAGGCCAGCCCCAGCATTTT.

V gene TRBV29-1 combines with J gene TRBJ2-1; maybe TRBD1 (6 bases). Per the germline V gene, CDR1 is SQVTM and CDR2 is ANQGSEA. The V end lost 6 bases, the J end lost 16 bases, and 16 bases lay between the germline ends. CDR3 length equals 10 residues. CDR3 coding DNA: TGCAGCGTGAGGACAGCCGTCGATTTCTTC. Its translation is CSVRTAVDFF.

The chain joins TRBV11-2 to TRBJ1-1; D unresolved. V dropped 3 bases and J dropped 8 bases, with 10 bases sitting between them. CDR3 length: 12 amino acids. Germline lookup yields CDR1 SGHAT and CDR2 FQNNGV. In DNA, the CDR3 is TGTGCCAGCAGCTTGCTTTTAGACGAAGCTTTCTTT. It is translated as CASSLLLDEAFF.

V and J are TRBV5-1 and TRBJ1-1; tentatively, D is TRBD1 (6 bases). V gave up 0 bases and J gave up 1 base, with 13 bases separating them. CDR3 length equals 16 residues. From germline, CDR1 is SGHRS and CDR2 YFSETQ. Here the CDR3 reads CASSLAGQGGNTEAFF. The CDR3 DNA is TGCGCCAGCAGCTTGGCCGGGCAAGGGGGGAACACTGAAGCTTTCTTT. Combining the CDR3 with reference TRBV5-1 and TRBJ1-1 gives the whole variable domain KAGVTQTPRYLIKTRGQQVTLSCSPISGHRSVSWYQQTPGQGLQFLFEYFSETQRNKGNFPGRFSGRQFSNSRSEMNVSTLELGDSALYLCASSLAGQGGNTEAFFGQGTRLTVV.

The CDR3 coding sequence is TGTGCCAGCAGAAAAGGGGATCTTCGAAACACCATATATTTT. It encodes CASRKGDLRNTIYF. The rearrangement joins TRBV11-2 to TRBJ1-3; a weak D match, TRBD1 (5 bases). CDR3 length: 14 amino acids. V was clipped by 6 bases and J by 5 bases, with 14 bases between them. Looked up from germline, CDR1 is SGHAT and CDR2 is FQNNGV.

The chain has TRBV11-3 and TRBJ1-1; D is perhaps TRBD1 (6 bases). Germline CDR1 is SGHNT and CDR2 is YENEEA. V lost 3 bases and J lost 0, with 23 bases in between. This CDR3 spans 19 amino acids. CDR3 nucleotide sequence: TGTGCCAGCAGCTTTAAGTACAGGGAAGGTAGCTCTATGAACACTGAAGCTTTCTTT. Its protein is CASSFKYREGSSMNTEAFF.

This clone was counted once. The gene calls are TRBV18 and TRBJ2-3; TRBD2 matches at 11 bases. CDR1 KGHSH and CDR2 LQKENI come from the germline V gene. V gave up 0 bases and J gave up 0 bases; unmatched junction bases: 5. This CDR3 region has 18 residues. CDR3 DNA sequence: TGTGCCAGCTCACCACCGTTCAGACTAGCGGGGAGCACAGATACGCAGTATTTT. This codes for CASSPPFRLAGSTDTQYF. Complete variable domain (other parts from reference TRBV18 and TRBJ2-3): NAGVMQNPRHLVRRRGQEARLRCSPMKGHSHVYWYRQLPEEGLKFMVYLQKENIIDESGMPKERFSAEFPKEGPSILRIQQVVRGDSAAYFCASSPPFRLAGSTDTQYFGPGTRLTVL.